This is a list of T cell receptor beta chains from one sample in a study of T cell repertoires in cytomegalovirus infection. TCRdb ran MiXCR on the reads and lists one entry per CDR3 protein. The data show 110,000 or so distinct CDR3 sequences, about 33% seen once. The antigens for these receptors are not known. The sample was CD8+ T cells from cultured PBMCs, taken from culture after CMV antigen stimulation. Receptors originate from a human donor in good health (CMV status not recorded). Some clones in this sample may be carry-over from other donors' samples. Both conserved end residues are part of each CDR3. The order of the fields is V gene, CDR3 length, J gene, D gene, clone size, CDR3 DNA, CDR3 protein. A D gene is named only where the DNA matches it firmly. Clone size is shown for a subset of rows, as once, few, many or a class of expanded clone.

>TRBV27|17|TRBJ2-3|TRBD2|few
TGTGCCAGCAGTTTAAAGGGGGTCAGCGGGGGCATGGATACGCAGTATTTT
CASSLKGVSGGMDTQYF
>TRBV4-2|16|TRBJ1-6|.|.
TGTGCCAGCAGCCGTGAACTAAGCTCCTATAATTCACCCCTCCACTTT
CASSRELSSYNSPLHF
>TRBV9|15|TRBJ1-3|.|.
TGTGCCAGCAGCCCGGGACTAGGGCCTGGAAACACCATATATTTT
CASSPGLGPGNTIYF
>TRBV27|14|TRBJ2-7|.|many
TGTGCCAGCGGAATGGGCAGGATGACCTACGAGCAGTACTTC
CASGMGRMTYEQYF
>TRBV2|17|TRBJ2-7|.|few
TGTGCCAGCAGTGAACCCCTGGGGGGGCACCCTTCCTACGAGCAGTACTTC
CASSEPLGGHPSYEQYF
>TRBV12-3/TRBV12-4|12|TRBJ1-2|TRBD1|.
TGTGCCAGCGGCCGGGACAGCAATGGCTACACCTTC
CASGRDSNGYTF
>TRBV7-6|16|TRBJ2-6|.|.
TGTGCCAGCAGCTTCAGAAGACCTCAGGAGGACAACGTCCTGACTTTC
CASSFRRPQEDNVLTF
>TRBV10-3|15|TRBJ2-1|.|few
TGTGCCATCAGTGAGTCACTAGGGAGAGGCGATGAGCAGTTCTTC
CAISESLGRGDEQFF
>TRBV7-9|20|TRBJ2-6|TRBD2|few
TGTGCCAGCAGCTTTAACAGCGGGGGATACCCAAACGCTGGGGCCAACGTCCTGACTTTC
CASSFNSGGYPNAGANVLTF
>TRBV6-5|13|TRBJ2-7|.|.
TGTGCCAGCAGTTACTCTCCCGAGGGCGAGCAGTACTTC
CASSYSPEGEQYF
>TRBV6-1|14|TRBJ2-7|TRBD1|few
TGTGCCAGCAGTGAATGGGGGACAGGGAGGGAGCAGTACTTC
CASSEWGTGREQYF
>TRBV19|16|TRBJ2-7|TRBD1|few
TGTGCCAGTAGTTCCCCGGCCGGGACAGGGTCCTACGAGCAGTACTTC
CASSSPAGTGSYEQYF
>TRBV7-8|14|TRBJ2-5|.|many
TGTGCCAGCAGCTTAGACCTAGCCCGCGAGACCCAGTACTTC
CASSLDLARETQYF
>TRBV4-1|14|TRBJ2-1|.|.
TGTGCCAGCAGCCAAGATACTTTAAGGTTCGAGCAGTTCTTC
CASSQDTLRFEQFF
>TRBV12-5|13|TRBJ2-7|TRBD1|few
TGTGCTAGTGGACAGGGGGCTCTCTACGAGCAGTACTTC
CASGQGALYEQYF
>TRBV12-3/TRBV12-4|14|TRBJ2-1|.|.
TGTGCCAGCAGTTTAAGCGGCAGGATGAATGAGCAGTTCTTC
CASSLSGRMNEQFF
>TRBV7-3|14|TRBJ2-2|TRBD1|many
TGTGCCAGCAGCAGGGGACAGGGTTCCGGGGAGCTGTTTTTT
CASSRGQGSGELFF
>TRBV14|15|TRBJ2-5|.|.
TGTGCCAGCAGCCAAGTGGGGAGAGTCCAAGAGACCCAGTACTTC
CASSQVGRVQETQYF
>TRBV4-3|17|TRBJ2-2|TRBD1|.
TGCGCCAGCAGCCACCCTGGGACAGCAAATCACACCGGGGAGCTGTTTTTT
CASSHPGTANHTGELFF
>TRBV7-9|16|TRBJ2-7|.|medium-sized
TGTGCCAGCAGCTCCGGCAACCAGGGATTTTCCTACGAGCAGTACTTC
CASSSGNQGFSYEQYF
>TRBV5-1|15|TRBJ2-2|.|.
TGCGCCAGCAGCTGGACCAGGGCGGACACCGGGGAGCTGTTTTTT
CASSWTRADTGELFF
>TRBV7-6|17|TRBJ2-5|TRBD2|few
TGTGCCAGCAGCTTAAGGCAGGGACTAGCGGGCCAAGAGACCCAGTACTTC
CASSLRQGLAGQETQYF
>TRBV7-9|14|TRBJ2-7|.|many
TGTGCCAGCAGCTTAGGGCAGGGGATCTACGAGCAGTACTTC
CASSLGQGIYEQYF
>TRBV7-2|14|TRBJ1-1|.|many
TGTGCCAGCAGCTTCTCTGGGGGCGGGACTGAAGCTTTCTTT
CASSFSGGGTEAFF
>TRBV4-1|15|TRBJ2-1|TRBD2|few
TGCGCCAGCAGCCAAGTATTGCTAGCGGGGGAAGAGCAGTTCTTC
CASSQVLLAGEEQFF
>TRBV4-2|16|TRBJ2-1|.|many
TGTGCCAGCAGCCAAGGGAGGGATCGCCTGACCAATGAGCAGTTCTTC
CASSQGRDRLTNEQFF
>TRBV27|13|TRBJ2-7|.|few
TGTGCCAGCAGTTTTGCGCCATCCTACGAGCAGTACTTC
CASSFAPSYEQYF
>TRBV7-6|15|TRBJ1-1|.|.
TGTGCCAGCACCCCTTTCGGGGTCTTTCGCCGGGGAGCTTTCTTT
CASTPFGVFRRGAFF
>TRBV27|17|TRBJ2-7|TRBD1|.
TGTGCCAGCAGTTTACGTCCTGGACAGGGGTTGTTGTACGAGCAGTACTTC
CASSLRPGQGLLYEQYF
>TRBV13|16|TRBJ1-2|.|many
TGTGCCAGCAGACGATTAGCGTCAGGAGGGAACTATGGCTACACCTTC
CASRRLASGGNYGYTF
>TRBV7-2|16|TRBJ2-3|TRBD1|few
TGTGCCAGCAGCTTTCCACGGGACAGGGTGTCAGATACGCAGTATTTT
CASSFPRDRVSDTQYF
>TRBV27|16|TRBJ1-2|.|few
TGTGCCAGCAGTTCACGACAATCGACAGATAACTATGGCTACACCTTC
CASSSRQSTDNYGYTF
>TRBV6-1|16|TRBJ2-5|TRBD1|few
TGTGCCAGCAACGACCCGGGACAGGGGGCGAAAGAGACCCAGTACTTC
CASNDPGQGAKETQYF
>TRBV9|15|TRBJ2-3|.|.
TGTGCCAGCAGCGTAGCCGGGAGAAGCACAGATACGCAGTATTTT
CASSVAGRSTDTQYF
>TRBV7-3|13|TRBJ2-3|TRBD1|.
TGTGCCAGCAGCACACAGGGGGCAGATACGCAGTATTTT
CASSTQGADTQYF
>TRBV12-3/TRBV12-4|13|TRBJ2-7|.|once
TGTGCCAGCGCATGGACGTGGGTGCGCGAGCAGTACTTC
CASAWTWVREQYF
>TRBV9|16|TRBJ2-2|.|.
TGTGCCAGCAGCCCAAACGATGCTAGCGTCTCCGGGGAGCTGTTTTTT
CASSPNDASVSGELFF
>TRBV6-1|12|TRBJ2-2|.|.
TGTGCCAACTCGGAAGGGTCCGGGGAGCTGTTTTTT
CANSEGSGELFF
>TRBV6-5|13|TRBJ2-7|.|.
TGTGCCAGCAGTCCACCTGGGGACAACGAGCAGTACTTC
CASSPPGDNEQYF
>TRBV27|13|TRBJ2-6|.|few
TGTGCCAGCAGTTTTATCGGGGCCAACGTCCTGACTTTC
CASSFIGANVLTF
>TRBV6-1|14|TRBJ1-5|TRBD1|few
TGTGCCAGCAGTTTACAGGGGTGGAATCAGCCCCAGCATTTT
CASSLQGWNQPQHF
>TRBV6-2/TRBV6-3|12|TRBJ2-1|.|once
TGTGCCAGCAGTTACCCTGCGGCGGAGCAGTTCTTC
CASSYPAAEQFF
>TRBV24-1|16|TRBJ2-3|.|.
TGTGCCACCAGTGATTCCCCAACAGTTAGCACAGATACGCAGTATTTT
CATSDSPTVSTDTQYF
>TRBV7-8|16|TRBJ2-7|TRBD2|few
TGTGCCAGCAGCCTGCCCACTAGCGGGGGATACTACGAGCAGTACTTC
CASSLPTSGGYYEQYF
>TRBV7-9|14|TRBJ1-1|.|many
TGTGCCAGCAGCTGGGACCCCGCCGAGGCTGAAGCTTTCTTT
CASSWDPAEAEAFF
>TRBV27|18|TRBJ2-2|TRBD1|.
TGTGCCAGCAGTTGGGCCCTGGGACAGCCCTTGAACACCGGGGAGCTGTTTTTT
CASSWALGQPLNTGELFF
>TRBV3-1|19|TRBJ2-1|TRBD2|.
TGTGCCAGCAGCCAAGGACTAGCGGGGGGGCTTTCCTCCTACAATGAGCAGTTCTTC
CASSQGLAGGLSSYNEQFF
>TRBV11-2|15|TRBJ1-3|.|.
TGTGCCAGCAGCCTTCTCGTGGGAGGAGGAAACACCATATATTTT
CASSLLVGGGNTIYF
>TRBV4-1|13|TRBJ2-7|.|.
TGCGCCAGCAGCCCGAACGAACTTTACGAGCAGTACTTC
CASSPNELYEQYF
>TRBV4-3|15|TRBJ1-4|.|many
TGCGCCAGCAGCCAAGATATCGGCGATAATGAAAAACTGTTTTTT
CASSQDIGDNEKLFF
>TRBV6-6|15|TRBJ2-2|.|few
TGTGCCAGCCGCCACAGGGATCGAGGGACCGGGGAGCTGTTTTTT
CASRHRDRGTGELFF
>TRBV27|17|TRBJ2-1|TRBD2|.
TGTGCCAGCAGTCCAACTGGCGGGGGGGCCTCCTACAATGAGCAGTTCTTC
CASSPTGGGASYNEQFF